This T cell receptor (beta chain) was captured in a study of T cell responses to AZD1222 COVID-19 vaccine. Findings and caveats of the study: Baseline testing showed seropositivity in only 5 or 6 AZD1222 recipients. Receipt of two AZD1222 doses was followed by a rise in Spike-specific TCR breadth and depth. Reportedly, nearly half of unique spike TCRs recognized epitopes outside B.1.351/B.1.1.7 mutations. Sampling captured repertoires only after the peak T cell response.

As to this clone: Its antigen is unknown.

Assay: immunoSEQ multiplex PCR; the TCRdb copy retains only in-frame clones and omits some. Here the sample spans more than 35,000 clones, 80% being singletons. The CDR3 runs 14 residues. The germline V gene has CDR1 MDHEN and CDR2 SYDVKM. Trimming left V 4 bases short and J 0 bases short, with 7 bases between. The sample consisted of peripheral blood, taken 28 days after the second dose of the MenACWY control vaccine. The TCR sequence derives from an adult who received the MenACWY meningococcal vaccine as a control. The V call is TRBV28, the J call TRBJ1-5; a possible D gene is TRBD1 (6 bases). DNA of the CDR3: TGTGCCAGCAGTTCACAGGGTAGCAATCAGCCCCAGCATTTT. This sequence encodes CASSSQGSNQPQHF.